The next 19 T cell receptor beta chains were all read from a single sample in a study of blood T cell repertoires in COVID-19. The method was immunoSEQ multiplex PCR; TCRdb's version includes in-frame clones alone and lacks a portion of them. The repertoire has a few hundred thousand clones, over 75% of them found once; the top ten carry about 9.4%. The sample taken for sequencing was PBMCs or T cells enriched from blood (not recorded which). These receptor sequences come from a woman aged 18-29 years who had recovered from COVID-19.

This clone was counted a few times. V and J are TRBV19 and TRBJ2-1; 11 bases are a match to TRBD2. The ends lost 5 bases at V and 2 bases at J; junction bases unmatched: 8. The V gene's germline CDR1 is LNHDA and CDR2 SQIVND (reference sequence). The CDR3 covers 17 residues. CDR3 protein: CASSALGLADTYNEQFF. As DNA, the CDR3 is TGTGCCAGTAGTGCCTTGGGACTAGCGGATACCTACAATGAGCAGTTCTTC.

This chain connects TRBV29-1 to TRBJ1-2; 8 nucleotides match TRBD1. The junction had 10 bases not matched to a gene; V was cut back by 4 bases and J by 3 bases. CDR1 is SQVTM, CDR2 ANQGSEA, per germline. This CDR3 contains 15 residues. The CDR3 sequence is CSVGGGPGGYYGYTF. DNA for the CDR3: TGCAGCGTTGGAGGAGGGCCAGGGGGCTACTATGGCTACACCTTC.

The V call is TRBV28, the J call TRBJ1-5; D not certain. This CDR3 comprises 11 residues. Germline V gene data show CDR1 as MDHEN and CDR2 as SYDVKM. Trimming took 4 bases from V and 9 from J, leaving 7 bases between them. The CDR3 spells CASSSLGPQHF. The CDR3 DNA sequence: TGTGCCAGCAGTTCCCTAGGGCCCCAGCATTTT.

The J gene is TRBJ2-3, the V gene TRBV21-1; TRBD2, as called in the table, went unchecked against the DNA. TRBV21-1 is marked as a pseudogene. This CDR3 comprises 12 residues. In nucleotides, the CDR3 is TGTGCCAGCAGCAAACTCACAGATACGCAGTATTTT. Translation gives CASSKLTDTQYF.

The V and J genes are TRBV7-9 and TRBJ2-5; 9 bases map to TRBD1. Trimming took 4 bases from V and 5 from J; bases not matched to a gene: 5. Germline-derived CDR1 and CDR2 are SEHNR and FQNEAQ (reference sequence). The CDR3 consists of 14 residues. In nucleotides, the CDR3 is TGTGCCAGCAGCTCACAGGGGGCTCACGAGACCCAGTACTTC. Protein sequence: CASSSQGAHETQYF.

CDR3 coding DNA: TGCGCCAGCAGCCTAGAGACGGGCAATCAGCCCCAGCATTTT. This encodes CASSLETGNQPQHF. The chain employs TRBV5-1 and TRBJ1-5; no firm D call. The CDR3 has 14 residues. V was pared by 4 bases and J by 2 bases, with 10 bases between. Looked up from germline, CDR1 is SGHRS and CDR2 is YFSETQ.

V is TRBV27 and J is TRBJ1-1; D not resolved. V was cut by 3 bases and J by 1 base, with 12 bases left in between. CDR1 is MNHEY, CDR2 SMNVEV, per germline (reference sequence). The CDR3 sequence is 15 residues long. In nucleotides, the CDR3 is TGTGCCAGCAGTTTCGGAGGTCCCCGGAACACTGAAGCTTTCTTT. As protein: CASSFGGPRNTEAFF.

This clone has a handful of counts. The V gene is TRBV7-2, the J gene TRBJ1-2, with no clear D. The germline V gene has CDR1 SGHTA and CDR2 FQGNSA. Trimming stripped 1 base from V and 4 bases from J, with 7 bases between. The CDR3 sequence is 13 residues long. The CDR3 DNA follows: TGTGCCAGCAGCTTAGGGCCTAGCTATGGCTACACCTTC. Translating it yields CASSLGPSYGYTF.

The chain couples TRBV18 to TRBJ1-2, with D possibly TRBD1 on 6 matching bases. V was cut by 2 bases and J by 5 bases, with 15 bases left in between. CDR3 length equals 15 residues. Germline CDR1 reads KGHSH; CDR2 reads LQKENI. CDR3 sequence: CASSPAGPGTYGYTF. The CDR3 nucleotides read TGTGCCAGCTCACCAGCGGGTCCCGGGACATATGGCTACACCTTC.

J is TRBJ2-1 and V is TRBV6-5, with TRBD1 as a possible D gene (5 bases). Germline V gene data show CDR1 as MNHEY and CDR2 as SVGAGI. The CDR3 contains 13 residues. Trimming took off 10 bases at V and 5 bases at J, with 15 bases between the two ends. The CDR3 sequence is CATDLDTHNEQFF. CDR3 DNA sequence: TGTGCCACCGACTTGGACACACACAATGAGCAGTTCTTC.

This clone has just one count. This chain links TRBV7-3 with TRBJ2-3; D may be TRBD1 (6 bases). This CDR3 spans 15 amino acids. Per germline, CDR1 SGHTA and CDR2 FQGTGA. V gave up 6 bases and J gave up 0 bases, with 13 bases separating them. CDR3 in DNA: TGTGCCAGCAGGCCTACAGGGTCCAGCACAGATACGCAGTATTTT. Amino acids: CASRPTGSSTDTQYF.

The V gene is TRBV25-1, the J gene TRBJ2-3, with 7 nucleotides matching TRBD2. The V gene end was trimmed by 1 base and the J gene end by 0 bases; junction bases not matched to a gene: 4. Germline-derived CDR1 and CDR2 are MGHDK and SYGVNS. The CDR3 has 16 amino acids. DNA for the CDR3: TGTGCCAGCAGTGAATGGGGAGGGACTAGCACAGATACGCAGTATTTT. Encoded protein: CASSEWGGTSTDTQYF.

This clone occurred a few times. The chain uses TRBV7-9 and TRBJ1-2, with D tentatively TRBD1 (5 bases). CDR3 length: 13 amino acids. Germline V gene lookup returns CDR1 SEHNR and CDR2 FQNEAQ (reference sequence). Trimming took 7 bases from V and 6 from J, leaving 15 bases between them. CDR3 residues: CASIGAGYNGYTF. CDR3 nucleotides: TGTGCCAGCATTGGGGCGGGGTACAATGGCTACACCTTC.

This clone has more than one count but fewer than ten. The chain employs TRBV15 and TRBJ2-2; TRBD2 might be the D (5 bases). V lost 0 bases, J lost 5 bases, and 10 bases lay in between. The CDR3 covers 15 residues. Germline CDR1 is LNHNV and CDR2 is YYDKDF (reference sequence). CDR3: CATSRERDVTGELFF. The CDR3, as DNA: TGTGCCACCAGCAGAGAACGGGATGTTACCGGGGAGCTGTTTTTT.

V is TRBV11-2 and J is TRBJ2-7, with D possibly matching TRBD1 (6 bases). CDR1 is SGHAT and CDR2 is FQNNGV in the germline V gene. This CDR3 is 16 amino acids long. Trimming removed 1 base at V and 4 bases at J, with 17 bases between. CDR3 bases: TGTGCCAGCAGCTTAGCTCCCTCAGGGGTTTTTTACGAGCAGTACTTC. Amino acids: CASSLAPSGVFYEQYF.

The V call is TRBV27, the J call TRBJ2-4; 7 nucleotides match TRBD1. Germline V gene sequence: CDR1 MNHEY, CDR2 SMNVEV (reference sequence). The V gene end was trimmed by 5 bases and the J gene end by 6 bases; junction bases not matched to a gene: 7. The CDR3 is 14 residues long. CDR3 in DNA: TGTGCCAGCAGTCTACAGGGGACGGGAAACATTCAGTACTTC. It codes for CASSLQGTGNIQYF.

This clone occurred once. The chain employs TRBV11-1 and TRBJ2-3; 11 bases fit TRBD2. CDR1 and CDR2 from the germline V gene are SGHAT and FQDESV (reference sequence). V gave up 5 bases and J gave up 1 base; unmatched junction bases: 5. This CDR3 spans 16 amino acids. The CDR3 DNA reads TGTGCCAGCAGCCCGGGGACTAGCGGTCGCACAGATACGCAGTATTTT. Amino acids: CASSPGTSGRTDTQYF.

The DNA for the CDR3 is TGTGCCAGCAGTCCACAGCAAGATACGCAGTATTTT. Translation: CASSPQQDTQYF. The chain couples TRBV28 to TRBJ2-3; D unclear. The V end was cut by 5 bases, the J end by 5 bases, with 8 bases between. Germline V gives CDR1 MDHEN, CDR2 SYDVKM. CDR3 size: 12 residues. The full variable domain, rest sourced from reference TRBV28 and TRBJ2-3, is DVKVTQSSRYLVKRTGEKVFLECVQDMDHENMFWYRQDPGLGLRLIYFSYDVKMKEKGDIPEGYSVSREKKERFSLILESASTNQTSMYLCASSPQQDTQYFGPGTRLTVL.

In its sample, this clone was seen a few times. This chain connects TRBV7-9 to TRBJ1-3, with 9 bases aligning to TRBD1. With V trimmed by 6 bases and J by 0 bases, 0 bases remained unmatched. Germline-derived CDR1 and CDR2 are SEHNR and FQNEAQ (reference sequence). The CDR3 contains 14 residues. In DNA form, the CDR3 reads TGTGCCAGCAGGACAGGGGGCTCTGGAAACACCATATATTTT. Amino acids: CASRTGGSGNTIYF.